These T cell receptor beta chains were read from a single sample in a study of T-cell reconstitution after alpha-beta-depleted transplantation in children. TCRdb re-derived calls from the PCR reads in MiXCR, one entry per CDR3 protein. The sample includes 200,000 or so distinct CDR3 sequences, about 6% of them seen just once. Sequenced here: PBMCs, sampled before TCRalphabeta/CD19-depleted stem cell transplant. The receptors shown here come from a girl under three years old with combined immunodeficiency, due to receive a stem cell transplant. The CDR3 runs from the conserved cysteine through the conserved F or W. The D gene is left open where the match is weak. Not every row has a clone size; where given, it reads once, few, many or a size class.

j_call clone_size v_call d_call cdr3_nt cdr3_aa
TRBJ1-3 many TRBV6-5 . TGTGCCAGCAGTTACTCGGACCGGTTCTCTGGAAACACCATATATTTT CASSYSDRFSGNTIYF
TRBJ1-1 . TRBV27 . TGTGCCAGCAGTTTATCGATTGAGGGGAGCACTGAAGCTTTCTTT CASSLSIEGSTEAFF
TRBJ2-4 many TRBV7-8 . TGTGCCAGCAGCTCGCAAAAAACAGGGGACTCCTTAGCCAAAAACATTCAGTACTTC CASSSQKTGDSLAKNIQYF
TRBJ2-1 many TRBV4-2 TRBD2 TGTGCCAGCAGCCAAGAAGTGCTAGCGGGGACCTACAATGAGCAGTTCTTC CASSQEVLAGTYNEQFF
TRBJ1-1 . TRBV3-1 . TGTGCCAGCACCCAAGAAGTCCTACAGGGTTTGAGGACTGAAGCTTTCTTT CASTQEVLQGLRTEAFF
TRBJ1-1 few TRBV20-1 TRBD1 TGCAGTGCACACGAAGGTGGACAGGGCAGGGCTGAAGCTTTCTTT CSAHEGGQGRAEAFF
TRBJ2-7 many TRBV18 . TGTGCCAGCTCACCACTCGAGGGCACCTCCTACGAGCAGTACTTC CASSPLEGTSYEQYF
TRBJ1-2 many TRBV12-3/TRBV12-4 . TGTGCCAGCAGTTCCGGTTTTAACTATGGCTACACCTTC CASSSGFNYGYTF
TRBJ2-2 many TRBV7-8 TRBD1 TGTGCCAGCAGCTTAGGTTTTATTCGGAGGACAGGACCTGCCGGGGAGCTGTTTTTT CASSLGFIRRTGPAGELFF
TRBJ2-1 many TRBV29-1 . TGCAGCGTTGAGCCCTTTCCCTACAATGAGCAGTTCTTC CSVEPFPYNEQFF
TRBJ2-7 few TRBV28 . TGTGCCAGCATCGGGGTAATAGACTCCTACGAGCAGTACTTC CASIGVIDSYEQYF
TRBJ2-5 few TRBV29-1 . TGCAGCGTTGTTCTTAGTTGGGGGGAGACCCAGTACTTC CSVVLSWGETQYF
TRBJ2-3 many TRBV20-1 TRBD2 TGCAGTGCTAGAGAAGGGACTAGCGGGAGGGCCCGCACAGATACGCAGTATTTT CSAREGTSGRARTDTQYF
TRBJ1-1 . TRBV7-9 . TGTGCCAGCAGCGGCCCGGGGAAGAACACTGAAGCTTTCTTT CASSGPGKNTEAFF
TRBJ2-1 many TRBV25-1 TRBD2 TGTGCCAGCGAGGGAGGGTCCTACAATGAGCAGTTCTTC CASEGGSYNEQFF
TRBJ1-6 many TRBV7-9 . TGTGCCAGCAGGGCTAAAGTCCACTTT CASRAKVHF
TRBJ2-7 few TRBV12-5 . TGTGCTAGTGGTTTGGCCTGGTACGAGCAGTACTTC CASGLAWYEQYF
TRBJ2-3 many TRBV3-1 . TGTGCCAGCAGCCAAGATCTAGCCCGGGCAGATACGCAGTATTTT CASSQDLARADTQYF
TRBJ1-5 many TRBV10-3 . TGTGCCATCAGTGAGAACAGGGAGTATCAGCCCCAGCATTTT CAISENREYQPQHF
TRBJ2-7 many TRBV5-1 TRBD1 TGCGCCAGCAGCTTGGGACCCGGGACAGGGACCTACGAGCAGTACTTC CASSLGPGTGTYEQYF
TRBJ2-1 many TRBV20-1 TRBD2 TGCAGTGCTAGACTAGCGGGATCCTACAATGAGCAGTTCTTC CSARLAGSYNEQFF
TRBJ1-6 few TRBV10-3 . TGTGCCTCCCCTTCACCCCTCCACTTT CASPSPLHF
TRBJ2-5 . TRBV14 . TGTGCCAGCAGCCAAGATCCGGAAGAGACCCAGTACTTC CASSQDPEETQYF
TRBJ2-2 few TRBV15 . TGTGCCACCAGCAGCACCGGGGAGCTGTTTTTT CATSSTGELFF
TRBJ2-6 many TRBV5-1 TRBD1 TGCGCCAGCAGCTTTGGGACAGCTGGGGCCAACGTCCTGACTTTC CASSFGTAGANVLTF
TRBJ1-2 . TRBV12-3/TRBV12-4 . TGTGCCAGCAGTGGGGGTGCGGATGGCTACACCTTC CASSGGADGYTF
TRBJ2-5 many TRBV4-1 TRBD2 TGCGCCAGCAGCCCATCCAGTTTAGCGGGGGGACAAGAGACCCAGTACTTC CASSPSSLAGGQETQYF
TRBJ2-7 . TRBV7-2 . TGTGCCAGCAGCGTCTCGGACTCCTACGAGCAGTACTTC CASSVSDSYEQYF
TRBJ1-3 many TRBV25-1 TRBD1 TGTGCCAGCAGTGATCTTACAGGGGGCAGTGGAAACACCATATATTTT CASSDLTGGSGNTIYF
TRBJ2-7 many TRBV5-6 . TGTGCCAGCAGCATGACTGGCACCTACGAGCAGTACTTC CASSMTGTYEQYF
TRBJ2-7 . TRBV18 TRBD1 TGTGCCAGCTCACCACCCCGGACAGGGGGCGAGCAGTACTTC CASSPPRTGGEQYF
TRBJ1-2 few TRBV6-2/TRBV6-3 . TGTGCCAGCAGCCAACAGAACTATGGCTACACCTTC CASSQQNYGYTF
TRBJ1-1 many TRBV5-1 TRBD1 TGCGCCAGCAGCTACAACCAGGACAGGGGCACTGAAGCTTTCTTT CASSYNQDRGTEAFF
TRBJ2-1 many TRBV29-1 TRBD2 TGCAGCGTTTTCGGGTCTCCGATAGCGGGGTCGAATGAGCAGTTCTTC CSVFGSPIAGSNEQFF
TRBJ2-7 many TRBV14 TRBD2 TGTGCCAGCAGCCAAGAACCTAGCGGGATCTTAGCCTACTACGAGCAGTACTTC CASSQEPSGILAYYEQYF
TRBJ2-7 many TRBV10-3 TRBD2 TGTGCCATCAGTAACCCGGGACTAGCCTACTACGAGCAGTACTTC CAISNPGLAYYEQYF
TRBJ2-1 many TRBV14 TRBD2 TGTGCCAGCAGCGAAACGGGGGGGGCACTTTTAGAGGAGCAGTTCTTC CASSETGGALLEEQFF
TRBJ2-7 many TRBV20-1 . TGCAGTGCTAGAGGTTTGGGCGAATGGGAGCAGTACTTC CSARGLGEWEQYF
TRBJ2-7 few TRBV20-1 . TGCTGTGCTAGAGATCCTACTATTTCCCCCTACGAGCAGTACTTC CCARDPTISPYEQYF
TRBJ2-7 many TRBV12-3/TRBV12-4 . TGTGCCAGCCGCTTAGGGGGAGGCTCCTACGAGCAGTACTTC CASRLGGGSYEQYF
TRBJ2-7 few TRBV7-3 TRBD1 TGTGCCAGCAGCGCGTCGACAGGGCCCTACGAGCAGTACTTC CASSASTGPYEQYF
TRBJ2-1 few TRBV4-3 . TGCGCCAGCAGCCAAGCCAGGGGAAACGAGCAGTTCTTC CASSQARGNEQFF
TRBJ1-5 . TRBV6-1 . TGTGCCAGCAGTGCGACCCTTAGGTTCAATCAGCCCCAGCATTTT CASSATLRFNQPQHF
TRBJ2-1 many TRBV9 . TGTGCCAGCAGCGTAGCTTTGAATGAGCAGTTCTTC CASSVALNEQFF
TRBJ2-1 many TRBV20-1 TRBD2 TGCAGTGCCACCTGGACTAGCCTGGGGGATGAGCAGTTCTTC CSATWTSLGDEQFF
TRBJ2-7 many TRBV27 . TGTGCCAGCAGTTTCGCTAGTCCCTACGAGCAGTACTTC CASSFASPYEQYF
TRBJ2-7 few TRBV18 TRBD2 TGTGCCAGCTCACGTAACCAAGCGGGGGTCCGCTACGAGCAGTACTTC CASSRNQAGVRYEQYF
TRBJ2-7 many TRBV28 TRBD1 TGTGCCAGCAGGGAGCCGGGACAGGGAGTGGCCTACGAGCAGTACTTC CASREPGQGVAYEQYF
TRBJ1-1 many TRBV5-1 TRBD1 TGCGCCAGCAGGTTCGGGACAGGGAACACTGAAGCTTTCTTT CASRFGTGNTEAFF
TRBJ2-2 many TRBV9 . TGTGCCAGCAGCGCCGGGGGATGGACCGGGGAGCTGTTTTTT CASSAGGWTGELFF